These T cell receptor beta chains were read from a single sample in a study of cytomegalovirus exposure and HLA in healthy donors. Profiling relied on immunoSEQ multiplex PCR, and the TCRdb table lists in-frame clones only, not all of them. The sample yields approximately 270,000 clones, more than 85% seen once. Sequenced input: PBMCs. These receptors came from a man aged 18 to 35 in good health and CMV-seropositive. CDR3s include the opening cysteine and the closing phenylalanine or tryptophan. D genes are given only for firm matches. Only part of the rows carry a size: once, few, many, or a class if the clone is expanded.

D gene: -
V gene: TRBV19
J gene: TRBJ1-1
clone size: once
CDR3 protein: CASSRPRDRNTEAFF
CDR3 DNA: TGTGCCAGTAGTAGACCCCGGGATCGGAACACTGAAGCTTTCTTT

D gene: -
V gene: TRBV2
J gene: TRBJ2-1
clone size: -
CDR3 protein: CASSEALGQPNEQFF
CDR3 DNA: TGTGCCAGCAGTGAGGCCCTTGGACAGCCCAATGAGCAGTTCTTC

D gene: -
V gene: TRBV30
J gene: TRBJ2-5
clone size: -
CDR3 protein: CAWSVMGETQYF
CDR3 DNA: TGTGCCTGGAGTGTAATGGGAGAGACCCAGTACTTC

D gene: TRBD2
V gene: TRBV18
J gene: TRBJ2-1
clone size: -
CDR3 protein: CASSLDRGLADNEQFF
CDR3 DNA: TGTGCCAGCTCATTAGACCGGGGACTAGCGGACAATGAGCAGTTCTTC

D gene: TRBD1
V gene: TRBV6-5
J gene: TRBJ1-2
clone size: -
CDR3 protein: CASSRTGNYGYTF
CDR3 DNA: TGTGCCAGCAGCCGGACAGGGAACTATGGCTACACCTTC

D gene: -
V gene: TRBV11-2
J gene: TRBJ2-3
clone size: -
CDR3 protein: CASSPQMGDTQYF
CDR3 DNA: TGTGCCAGCAGCCCCCAGATGGGAGATACGCAGTATTTT

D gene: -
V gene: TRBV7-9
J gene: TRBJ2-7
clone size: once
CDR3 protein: CASSLEVEQYF
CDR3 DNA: TGTGCCAGCAGCTTAGAAGTCGAGCAGTACTTC

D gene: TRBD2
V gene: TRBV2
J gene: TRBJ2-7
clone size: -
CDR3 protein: CASKLAGDYEQYF
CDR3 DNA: TGTGCCAGCAAGCTAGCGGGAGACTACGAGCAGTACTTC

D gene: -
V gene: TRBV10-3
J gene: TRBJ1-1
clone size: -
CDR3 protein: CASKGMNTEAFF
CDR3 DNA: TGTGCCTCCAAGGGCATGAACACTGAAGCTTTCTTT

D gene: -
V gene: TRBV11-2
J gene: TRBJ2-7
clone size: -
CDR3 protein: CASSSPRQTTYEQYF
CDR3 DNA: TGTGCCAGCAGTTCCCCTCGACAGACAACCTACGAGCAGTACTTC

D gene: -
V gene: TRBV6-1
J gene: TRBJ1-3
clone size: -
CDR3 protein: CASSEMAIVNTIYF
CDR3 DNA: TGTGCCAGCAGTGAAATGGCTATAGTGAACACCATATATTTT

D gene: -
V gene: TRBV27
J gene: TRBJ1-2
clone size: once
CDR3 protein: CASSEYIDYGYTF
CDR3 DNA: TGTGCCAGCAGTGAATACATCGACTATGGCTACACCTTC

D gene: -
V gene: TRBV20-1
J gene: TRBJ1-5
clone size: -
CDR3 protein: CSMGNQPQHF
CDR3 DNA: TGCAGTATGGGCAATCAGCCCCAGCATTTT

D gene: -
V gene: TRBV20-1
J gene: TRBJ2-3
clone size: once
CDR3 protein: CSAAGPTQYF
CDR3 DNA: TGCAGCGCTGCCGGTCCGACGCAGTATTTT

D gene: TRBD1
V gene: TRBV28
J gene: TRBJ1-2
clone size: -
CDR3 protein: CASSLTGAAGYTF
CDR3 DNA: TGTGCCAGCAGTTTAACAGGGGCGGCTGGCTACACCTTC

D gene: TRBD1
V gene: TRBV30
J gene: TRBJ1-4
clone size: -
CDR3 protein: CAWTLRDSHNEKLFF
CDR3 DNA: TGTGCCTGGACTCTACGGGACAGTCATAATGAAAAACTGTTTTTT

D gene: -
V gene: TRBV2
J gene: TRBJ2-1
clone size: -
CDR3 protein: CASDGSRQFF
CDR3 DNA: TGTGCCAGTGACGGGAGCAGGCAGTTCTTC

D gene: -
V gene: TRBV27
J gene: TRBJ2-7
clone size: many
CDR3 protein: CASREGPLEQYF
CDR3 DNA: TGTGCCAGTAGAGAGGGACCCCTCGAGCAGTACTTC

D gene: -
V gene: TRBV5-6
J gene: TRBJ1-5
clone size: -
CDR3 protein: CASSRGPSGNQPQHF
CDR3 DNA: TGTGCCAGCAGCCGGGGCCCTAGCGGGAATCAGCCCCAGCATTTT

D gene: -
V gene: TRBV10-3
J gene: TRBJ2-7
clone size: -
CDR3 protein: CAISGDPYEQYF
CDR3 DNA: TGTGCCATCTCGGGAGACCCCTACGAGCAGTACTTC

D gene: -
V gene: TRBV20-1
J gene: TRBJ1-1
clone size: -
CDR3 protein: CSAKRGTEAFF
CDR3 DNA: TGCAGTGCAAAGAGGGGCACTGAAGCTTTCTTT

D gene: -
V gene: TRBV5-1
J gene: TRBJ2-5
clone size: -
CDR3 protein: CASSLEVVRKTQYF
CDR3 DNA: TGCGCCAGCAGCTTGGAGGTGGTGAGGAAGACCCAGTACTTC

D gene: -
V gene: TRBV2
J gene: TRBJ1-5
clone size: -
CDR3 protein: CASSWGTRQPQHF
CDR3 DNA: TGTGCCAGCAGTTGGGGGACGAGGCAGCCCCAGCATTTT

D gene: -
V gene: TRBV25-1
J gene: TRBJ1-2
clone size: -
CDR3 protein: CASSEFSRNYGYTF
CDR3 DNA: TGTGCCAGCAGTGAATTCAGCCGTAACTATGGCTACACCTTC

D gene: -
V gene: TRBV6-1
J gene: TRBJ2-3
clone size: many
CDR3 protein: CASSDPTDTQYF
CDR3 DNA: TGTGCCAGCAGCGACCCCACAGATACGCAGTATTTT

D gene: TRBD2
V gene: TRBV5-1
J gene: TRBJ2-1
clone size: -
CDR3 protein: CASSPWGGSTYNEQFF
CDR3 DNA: TGCGCCAGCAGCCCTTGGGGCGGGAGTACCTACAATGAGCAGTTCTTC

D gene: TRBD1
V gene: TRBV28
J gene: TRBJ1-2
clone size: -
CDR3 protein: CASSFPGQGKNYGYTF
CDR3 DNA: TGTGCCAGCAGCTTCCCCGGACAGGGCAAGAACTATGGCTACACCTTC

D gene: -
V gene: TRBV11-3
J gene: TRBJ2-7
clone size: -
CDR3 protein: CASSLDMPPAGDCYEQYF
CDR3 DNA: TGTGCCAGCAGCTTAGATATGCCTCCGGCAGGGGACTGCTACGAGCAGTACTTC

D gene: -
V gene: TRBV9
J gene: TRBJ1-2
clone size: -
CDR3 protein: CASSGGLYGYTF
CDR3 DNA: TGTGCCAGCAGCGGGGGCCTCTATGGCTACACCTTC

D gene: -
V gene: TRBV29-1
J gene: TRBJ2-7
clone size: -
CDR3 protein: CSVQLWTHSYEQYF
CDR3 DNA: TGCAGCGTCCAACTATGGACGCACTCCTACGAGCAGTACTTC

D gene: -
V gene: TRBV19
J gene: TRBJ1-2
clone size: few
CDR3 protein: CASSPSGTYGYTF
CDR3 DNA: TGTGCCAGTAGTCCGTCCGGGACTTATGGCTACACCTTC

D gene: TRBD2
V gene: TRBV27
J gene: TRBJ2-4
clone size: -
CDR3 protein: CASSIRGLAGTKNIQYF
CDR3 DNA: TGTGCCAGCAGTATTAGGGGGCTAGCGGGAACCAAAAACATTCAGTACTTC

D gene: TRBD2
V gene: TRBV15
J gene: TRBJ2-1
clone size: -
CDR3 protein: CATSRPSSGRMNEQFF
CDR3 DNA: TGTGCCACCAGCAGGCCGTCTAGCGGGAGGATGAATGAGCAGTTCTTC

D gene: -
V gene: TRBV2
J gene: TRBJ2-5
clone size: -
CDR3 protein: CASSREWGIETQYF
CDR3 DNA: TGTGCCAGCAGTCGAGAATGGGGGATCGAGACCCAGTACTTC

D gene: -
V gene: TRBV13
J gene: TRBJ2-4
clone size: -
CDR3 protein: CASRRRGAKNIQYF
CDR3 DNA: TGTGCCAGCAGGCGCAGGGGAGCCAAAAACATTCAGTACTTC

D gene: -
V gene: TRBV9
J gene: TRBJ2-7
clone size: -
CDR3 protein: CASSVGGGTYEQYF
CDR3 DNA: TGTGCCAGCAGCGTGGGAGGGGGGACCTACGAGCAGTACTTC

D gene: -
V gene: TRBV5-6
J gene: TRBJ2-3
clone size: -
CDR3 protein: CASSLSFSGVSDTQYF
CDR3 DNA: TGTGCCAGCAGCTTGTCTTTCTCAGGTGTCTCAGATACGCAGTATTTT

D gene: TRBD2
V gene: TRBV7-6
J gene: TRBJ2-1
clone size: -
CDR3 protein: CASSRTTSDNEQFF
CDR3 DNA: TGTGCCAGCAGCCGCACGACTAGCGACAATGAGCAGTTCTTC

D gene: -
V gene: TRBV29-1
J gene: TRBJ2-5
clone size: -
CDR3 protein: CSVAQGQETQYF
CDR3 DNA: TGCAGCGTTGCTCAGGGACAAGAGACCCAGTACTTC

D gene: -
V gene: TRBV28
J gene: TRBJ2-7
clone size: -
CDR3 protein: CASSLTGGSYEQYF
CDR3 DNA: TGTGCCAGCAGCCTGACAGGCGGCTCCTACGAGCAGTACTTC